A selection of T cell receptor beta chains follows, all from one sample in a study of early T cells in non-severe SARS-CoV-2 infection. MiXCR was run by TCRdb on the 5' RACE reads, yielding one entry per CDR3 protein. The table records roughly 58,000 distinct CDR3 sequences, about an eighth of them present only once. Sample: whole blood. The source of these receptors is an adult who was a healthcare worker with PCR-confirmed SARS-CoV-2 infection or an uninfected control (not recorded which). The CDR3 runs from the conserved cysteine through the conserved F or W. Each record gives: J gene, clone size, D gene, V gene, CDR3 protein, CDR3 DNA. D genes are given only for firm matches. The listing skips clone size in some rows; elsewhere it reads once, few, many or a size class.

J: TRBJ1-1
size: .
D: TRBD1
V: TRBV7-8
CDR3: CASSLGRGLSMNTEAFF
DNA: TGTGCCAGCAGCTTAGGCAGGGGGCTTTCCATGAACACTGAAGCTTTCTTT

J: TRBJ1-1
size: .
D: .
V: TRBV30
CDR3: CAWSVRLWDTEAFF
DNA: TGTGCCTGGAGTGTACGACTCTGGGACACTGAAGCTTTCTTT

J: TRBJ2-5
size: few
D: .
V: TRBV3-1
CDR3: CASSQVSGAGTQYF
DNA: TGTGCCAGCAGCCAAGTTTCGGGGGCGGGGACCCAGTACTTC

J: TRBJ1-1
size: .
D: TRBD1
V: TRBV5-1
CDR3: CASSLMTGGTEAFF
DNA: TGCGCCAGCAGCTTGATGACAGGGGGCACTGAAGCTTTCTTT

J: TRBJ1-6
size: few
D: .
V: TRBV20-1
CDR3: CSASGAGASYNSPLHF
DNA: TGCAGTGCTAGTGGGGCGGGGGCCTCCTATAATTCACCCCTCCACTTT

J: TRBJ2-7
size: .
D: .
V: TRBV2
CDR3: CAVRPDPGRPTYEQYF
DNA: TGTGCCGTCAGACCAGACCCGGGACGGCCGACCTACGAGCAGTACTTC

J: TRBJ1-2
size: .
D: .
V: TRBV20-1
CDR3: CSAKNLGNYGYTF
DNA: TGCAGTGCCAAGAATCTGGGGAACTATGGCTACACCTTC

J: TRBJ2-1
size: few
D: TRBD2
V: TRBV7-2
CDR3: CASSSGGAFDEQFF
DNA: TGTGCCAGCAGCTCCGGGGGGGCTTTCGATGAGCAGTTCTTC

J: TRBJ2-1
size: many
D: TRBD1
V: TRBV27
CDR3: CASSGTANEQFF
DNA: TGTGCCAGCTCCGGGACAGCAAATGAGCAGTTCTTC

J: TRBJ2-3
size: few
D: .
V: TRBV11-2
CDR3: CASSPRTAIVTDTQYF
DNA: TGTGCCAGCAGCCCCAGGACAGCAATTGTCACAGATACGCAGTATTTT

J: TRBJ2-3
size: few
D: TRBD2
V: TRBV4-3
CDR3: CASSQREGDTQYF
DNA: TGCGCCAGCAGCCAAAGGGAGGGAGATACGCAGTATTTT

J: TRBJ2-1
size: few
D: .
V: TRBV20-1
CDR3: CSARDQGGYLRNEQFF
DNA: TGCAGTGCTAGAGATCAAGGGGGATACCTACGCAATGAGCAGTTCTTC

J: TRBJ1-5
size: many
D: .
V: TRBV5-1
CDR3: CASSFGGEKPQHF
DNA: TGCGCCAGCAGCTTTGGAGGGGAGAAGCCCCAGCATTTT

J: TRBJ2-3
size: .
D: .
V: TRBV7-2
CDR3: CASSLNIQTQYF
DNA: TGTGCCAGCAGCCTAAATATCCAGACGCAGTATTTT

J: TRBJ1-5
size: many
D: TRBD1
V: TRBV27
CDR3: CASSVPGQGENQPQHF
DNA: TGTGCCAGCAGCGTTCCGGGACAGGGTGAAAATCAGCCCCAGCATTTT

J: TRBJ2-1
size: .
D: .
V: TRBV11-2
CDR3: CASSLGVGENEQFF
DNA: TGTGCCAGCAGCTTAGGAGTCGGGGAGAATGAGCAGTTCTTC

J: TRBJ2-5
size: few
D: .
V: TRBV5-4
CDR3: CASSLTSRAQETQYF
DNA: TGTGCCAGCAGCTTGACTAGTCGGGCCCAAGAGACCCAGTACTTC

J: TRBJ2-2
size: many
D: .
V: TRBV30
CDR3: CAWSRFGAGELFF
DNA: TGTGCCTGGAGTCGCTTTGGGGCCGGGGAGCTGTTTTTT

J: TRBJ2-1
size: .
D: .
V: TRBV9
CDR3: CASSLQGNNEQFF
DNA: TGTGCCAGCAGTCTCCAGGGTAACAATGAGCAGTTCTTC

J: TRBJ2-7
size: many
D: TRBD1
V: TRBV29-1
CDR3: CSVVDRGRVNEQYF
DNA: TGCAGCGTCGTGGACAGGGGGCGAGTAAACGAGCAGTACTTC

J: TRBJ2-7
size: .
D: .
V: TRBV20-1
CDR3: CSASGGVTYEQYF
DNA: TGCAGTGCTAGTGGGGGCGTTACCTACGAGCAGTACTTC

J: TRBJ1-4
size: .
D: .
V: TRBV6-6
CDR3: CASSYPGGKNEKLFF
DNA: TGTGCCAGCAGTTACCCTGGGGGGAAGAATGAAAAACTGTTTTTT

J: TRBJ2-7
size: many
D: TRBD2
V: TRBV20-1
CDR3: CSASSASSGGLAYEQYF
DNA: TGCAGTGCTAGCAGTGCCTCTAGCGGGGGGCTTGCCTACGAGCAGTACTTC

J: TRBJ2-7
size: .
D: .
V: TRBV7-9
CDR3: CASSLAGEAYEQYF
DNA: TGTGCCAGCAGCTTAGCCGGGGAAGCCTACGAGCAGTACTTC

J: TRBJ2-2
size: many
D: .
V: TRBV20-1
CDR3: CSASRPAGDTGELFF
DNA: TGCAGTGCTAGCAGACCGGCAGGTGATACCGGGGAGCTGTTTTTT

J: TRBJ1-5
size: few
D: .
V: TRBV19
CDR3: CASAGAYSNQPQHF
DNA: TGTGCCAGCGCCGGAGCGTATAGCAATCAGCCCCAGCATTTT

J: TRBJ1-1
size: many
D: .
V: TRBV5-4
CDR3: CASSLARNTEAFF
DNA: TGTGCCAGCAGCTTGGCCAGGAACACTGAAGCTTTCTTT

J: TRBJ1-2
size: many
D: .
V: TRBV6-5
CDR3: CASRNWRQDAGYTF
DNA: TGTGCCAGCAGAAACTGGCGGCAGGACGCTGGCTACACCTTC

J: TRBJ2-5
size: few
D: TRBD2
V: TRBV6-1
CDR3: CASSEQASGGPGETQYF
DNA: TGTGCCAGCAGTGAGCAGGCTAGCGGGGGCCCCGGAGAGACCCAGTACTTC

J: TRBJ2-7
size: once
D: .
V: TRBV12-2
CDR3: CASRLVMEGLHYEQYF
DNA: TGTGCAAGTCGCTTAGTGATGGAGGGACTCCACTACGAGCAGTACTTC

J: TRBJ1-1
size: few
D: .
V: TRBV29-1
CDR3: CSVETDAGPTEAFF
DNA: TGCAGCGTTGAGACTGACGCGGGGCCCACTGAAGCTTTCTTT

J: TRBJ1-1
size: few
D: .
V: TRBV12-3/TRBV12-4
CDR3: CASSLFSGDTEAFF
DNA: TGTGCCAGCAGTTTGTTCTCCGGGGACACTGAAGCTTTCTTT

J: TRBJ1-2
size: many
D: .
V: TRBV25-1
CDR3: CASARQADYGYTF
DNA: TGTGCCAGCGCTCGACAGGCGGACTATGGCTACACCTTC

J: TRBJ2-7
size: once
D: .
V: TRBV10-1
CDR3: CASSADSYEQYF
DNA: TGCGCCAGCAGCGCGGATTCCTACGAGCAGTACTTC

J: TRBJ1-2
size: many
D: .
V: TRBV25-1
CDR3: CASSATVNYGYTF
DNA: TGTGCCAGCAGTGCGACAGTTAACTATGGCTACACCTTC

J: TRBJ1-2
size: few
D: TRBD1
V: TRBV7-2
CDR3: CASSSYGTGFEGYTF
DNA: TGTGCCAGCAGCTCCTACGGGACAGGGTTTGAGGGCTACACCTTC

J: TRBJ2-5
size: many
D: .
V: TRBV7-2
CDR3: CASSLGRVGGPQETQYF
DNA: TGTGCCAGCAGCTTAGGACGGGTGGGGGGGCCCCAAGAGACCCAGTACTTC

J: TRBJ2-3
size: .
D: TRBD1
V: TRBV20-1
CDR3: CSAHPWTGPRDTQYF
DNA: TGCAGTGCCCACCCCTGGACAGGGCCCCGGGATACGCAGTATTTT

J: TRBJ1-1
size: few
D: .
V: TRBV29-1
CDR3: CSVQNTEAFF
DNA: TGCAGCGTTCAGAACACTGAAGCTTTCTTT

J: TRBJ2-5
size: few
D: TRBD1
V: TRBV10-2
CDR3: CARGTGQETQYF
DNA: TGCGCCAGAGGGACAGGGCAAGAGACCCAGTACTTC

J: TRBJ1-3
size: few
D: .
V: TRBV12-5
CDR3: CASGLAGAGNTIYF
DNA: TGTGCTAGTGGTTTGGCCGGGGCAGGAAACACCATATATTTT

J: TRBJ1-2
size: .
D: .
V: TRBV20-1
CDR3: CSAPQHGYGYTF
DNA: TGCAGTGCCCCCCAGCACGGCTATGGCTACACCTTC

J: TRBJ1-1
size: many
D: .
V: TRBV7-9
CDR3: CASSIGGRWGQNTEAFF
DNA: TGTGCCAGCAGCATAGGAGGGCGTTGGGGCCAGAACACTGAAGCTTTCTTT

J: TRBJ2-3
size: few
D: .
V: TRBV5-8
CDR3: CASSLGTGLVGTDTQYF
DNA: TGTGCCAGCAGCTTGGGCACTGGATTAGTCGGCACAGATACGCAGTATTTT

J: TRBJ2-1
size: .
D: .
V: TRBV28
CDR3: CASSPDSYYNEQFF
DNA: TGTGCCAGCAGCCCGGACAGCTACTACAATGAGCAGTTCTTC

J: TRBJ2-3
size: many
D: .
V: TRBV4-1
CDR3: CASSLPTGLRSTDTQYF
DNA: TGCGCCAGCAGCTTACCAACAGGGTTAAGGAGCACAGATACGCAGTATTTT

J: TRBJ1-2
size: .
D: .
V: TRBV29-1
CDR3: CSIPPQYGYTF
DNA: TGCAGCATACCGCCTCAGTATGGCTACACCTTC

J: TRBJ1-2
size: .
D: .
V: TRBV29-1
CDR3: CSADGYTF
DNA: TGCAGCGCTGATGGCTACACCTTC

J: TRBJ1-1
size: .
D: .
V: TRBV5-6
CDR3: CASSPWSRGGNTEAFF
DNA: TGTGCCAGCAGCCCCTGGAGTAGGGGAGGGAACACTGAAGCTTTCTTT

J: TRBJ2-5
size: few
D: .
V: TRBV11-2
CDR3: CASSPMGAWETQYF
DNA: TGTGCCAGCAGCCCCATGGGGGCATGGGAGACCCAGTACTTC